The rows below give T cell receptor beta chains drawn from one sample of a study of beta chain features in type 1 diabetes. Clones were sequenced by immunoSEQ multiplex PCR, and TCRdb holds only the in-frame ones, with some missing. The sample carries 500,000 to 800,000 clones, roughly 12% recorded once. Sequenced input: naive CD4+ T cells from blood. These receptor sequences come from a man aged 25 to 45 with type 1 diabetes. Each CDR3 is given with its conserved first and last residue. Fields, in order: CDR3 length, V gene, J gene, CDR3 protein.

len: 13
v_gene: TRBV29-1
j_gene: TRBJ1-2
CDR3aa: CSTRDLSTGGYTF

len: 13
v_gene: TRBV9
j_gene: TRBJ1-4
CDR3aa: CASSQETNEKLFF

len: 15
v_gene: TRBV7-2
j_gene: TRBJ1-4
CDR3aa: CASSLSWGVDEKLFF

len: 16
v_gene: TRBV9
j_gene: TRBJ2-1
CDR3aa: CASSVTEESSYNEQFF

len: 13
v_gene: TRBV7-8
j_gene: TRBJ1-2
CDR3aa: CASSLGVDYGYTF

len: 13
v_gene: TRBV7-2
j_gene: TRBJ2-1
CDR3aa: CASSFIGGGEQFF

len: 14
v_gene: TRBV6-5
j_gene: TRBJ2-7
CDR3aa: CASKSGLAVYEQYF

len: 14
v_gene: TRBV7-9
j_gene: TRBJ2-7
CDR3aa: CASSQTTGWNEQYF

len: 17
v_gene: TRBV28
j_gene: TRBJ1-5
CDR3aa: CASSPYGTSNSNQPQHF

len: 14
v_gene: TRBV7-2
j_gene: TRBJ1-2
CDR3aa: CASSPHRDTPRYTF

len: 17
v_gene: TRBV5-1
j_gene: TRBJ2-6
CDR3aa: CASSLDGSSAGANVLTF

len: 13
v_gene: TRBV14
j_gene: TRBJ2-1
CDR3aa: CASSEGYSNEQFF

len: 17
v_gene: TRBV29-1
j_gene: TRBJ2-1
CDR3aa: CSVVPASGQGPYNEQFF

len: 15
v_gene: TRBV19
j_gene: TRBJ2-7
CDR3aa: CASSKGTTRSYEQYF

len: 15
v_gene: TRBV4-2
j_gene: TRBJ2-7
CDR3aa: CASSQDLPGNYEQYF

len: 15
v_gene: TRBV6-5
j_gene: TRBJ2-3
CDR3aa: CASSYSRYITDTQYF

len: 15
v_gene: TRBV7-2
j_gene: TRBJ2-5
CDR3aa: CASSFNGARGETQYF

len: 12
v_gene: TRBV6-1
j_gene: TRBJ2-1
CDR3aa: CASRETVREQFF

len: 15
v_gene: TRBV5-1
j_gene: TRBJ1-3
CDR3aa: CASSVDSVSGNTIYF

len: 16
v_gene: TRBV7-2
j_gene: TRBJ2-7
CDR3aa: CASSLLGDSRSYEQYF

len: 13
v_gene: TRBV29-1
j_gene: TRBJ2-5
CDR3aa: CSVGPLLQETQYF

len: 13
v_gene: TRBV7-9
j_gene: TRBJ2-4
CDR3aa: CASSSPGQARPYF

len: 15
v_gene: TRBV7-2
j_gene: TRBJ2-7
CDR3aa: CASSLIIGTSYEQYF

len: 14
v_gene: TRBV7-2
j_gene: TRBJ2-5
CDR3aa: CASSLEGAWRTQYF

len: 13
v_gene: TRBV7-2
j_gene: TRBJ2-7
CDR3aa: CASSFDRSYEQYF

len: 14
v_gene: TRBV29-1
j_gene: TRBJ2-2
CDR3aa: CSVRGNRYTGELFF

len: 14
v_gene: TRBV10-3
j_gene: TRBJ1-5
CDR3aa: CAISGGGSNQPQHF

len: 15
v_gene: TRBV14
j_gene: TRBJ2-7
CDR3aa: CASSQVGGITYEQYF

len: 14
v_gene: TRBV6-1
j_gene: TRBJ2-1
CDR3aa: CATRADSSYNEQFF

len: 15
v_gene: TRBV9
j_gene: TRBJ2-3
CDR3aa: CASSVGQGAPGTQYF

len: 14
v_gene: TRBV7-2
j_gene: TRBJ1-2
CDR3aa: CASSPGQGSSGYTF

len: 14
v_gene: TRBV4-3
j_gene: TRBJ2-2
CDR3aa: CASSSRPGTGELFF

len: 13
v_gene: TRBV6-5
j_gene: TRBJ2-1
CDR3aa: CASTGGRYNEQFF

len: 15
v_gene: TRBV4-3
j_gene: TRBJ2-7
CDR3aa: CASSQDFGTSYEQYF

len: 17
v_gene: TRBV5-4
j_gene: TRBJ2-6
CDR3aa: CASSRDTPASGANVLTF

len: 12
v_gene: TRBV11-2
j_gene: TRBJ2-1
CDR3aa: CASTPIYNEQFF

len: 16
v_gene: TRBV7-2
j_gene: TRBJ2-4
CDR3aa: CASSLEYRLAKNIQYF

len: 12
v_gene: TRBV27
j_gene: TRBJ1-4
CDR3aa: CASSSWAGELFF

len: 14
v_gene: TRBV30
j_gene: TRBJ1-5
CDR3aa: CAWSQGAIDQPQHF

len: 14
v_gene: TRBV2
j_gene: TRBJ1-1
CDR3aa: CASSVVQGRTEAFF

len: 14
v_gene: TRBV28
j_gene: TRBJ2-3
CDR3aa: CASSSGGDTDTQYF

len: 14
v_gene: TRBV30
j_gene: TRBJ1-4
CDR3aa: CAFQPRTGNEKLFF

len: 18
v_gene: TRBV15
j_gene: TRBJ2-4
CDR3aa: CATSRVGQSLGAKNIQYF

len: 14
v_gene: TRBV5-1
j_gene: TRBJ2-6
CDR3aa: CASSGTLGANVLTF